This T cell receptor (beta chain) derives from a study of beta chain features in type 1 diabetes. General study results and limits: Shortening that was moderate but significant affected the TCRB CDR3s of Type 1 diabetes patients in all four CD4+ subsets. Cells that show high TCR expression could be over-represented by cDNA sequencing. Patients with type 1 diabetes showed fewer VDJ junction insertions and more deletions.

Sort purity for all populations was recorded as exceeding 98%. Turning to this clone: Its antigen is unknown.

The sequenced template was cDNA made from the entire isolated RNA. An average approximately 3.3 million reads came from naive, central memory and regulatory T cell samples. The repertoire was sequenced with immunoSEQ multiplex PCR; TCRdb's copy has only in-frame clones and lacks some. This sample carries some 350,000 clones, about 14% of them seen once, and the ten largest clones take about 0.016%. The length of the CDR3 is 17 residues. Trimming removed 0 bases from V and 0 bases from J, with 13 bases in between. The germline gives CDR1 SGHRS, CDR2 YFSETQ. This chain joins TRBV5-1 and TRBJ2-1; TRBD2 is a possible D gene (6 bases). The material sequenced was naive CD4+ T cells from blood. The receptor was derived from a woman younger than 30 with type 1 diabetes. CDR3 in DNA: TGCGCCAGCAGCTTGGCCGACCTAGCGCTCTCCTACAATGAGCAGTTCTTC. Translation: CASSLADLALSYNEQFF.